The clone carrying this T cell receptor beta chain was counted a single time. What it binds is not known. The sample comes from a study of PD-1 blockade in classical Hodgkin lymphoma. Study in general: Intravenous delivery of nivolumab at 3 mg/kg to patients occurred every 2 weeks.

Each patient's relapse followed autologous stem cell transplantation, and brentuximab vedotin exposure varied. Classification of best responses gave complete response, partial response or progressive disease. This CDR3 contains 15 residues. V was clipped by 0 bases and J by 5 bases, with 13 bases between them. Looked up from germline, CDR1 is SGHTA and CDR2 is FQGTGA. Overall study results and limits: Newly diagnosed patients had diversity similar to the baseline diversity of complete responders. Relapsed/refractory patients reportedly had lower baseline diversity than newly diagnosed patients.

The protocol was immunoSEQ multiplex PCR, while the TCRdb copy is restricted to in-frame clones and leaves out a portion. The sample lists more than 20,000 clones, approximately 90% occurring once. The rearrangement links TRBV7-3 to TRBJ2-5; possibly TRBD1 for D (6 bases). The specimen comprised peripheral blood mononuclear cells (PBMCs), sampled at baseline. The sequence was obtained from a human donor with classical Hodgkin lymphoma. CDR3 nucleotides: TGTGCCAGCAGCTTAACCCCCGGACAGATGGAGACCCAGTACTTC. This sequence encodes CASSLTPGQMETQYF. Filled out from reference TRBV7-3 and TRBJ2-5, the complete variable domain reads GAGVSQTPSNKVTEKGKYVELRCDPISGHTALYWYRQSLGQGPEFLIYFQGTGAADDSGLPNDRFFAVRPEGSVSTLKIQRTERGDSAVYLCASSLTPGQMETQYFGPGTRLLVL.